This T cell receptor (beta chain) originates from a study of shared clonotypes between healthy human individuals. At the level of the study: Donor composition was two women and three men, aged 18 to 49.

TCRdb's copy holds only in-frame clones and misses some; the assay was immunoSEQ multiplex PCR. The table has some 1,600,000 clones, 95% to 99% seen once. Division of CD4+ cells produced a CD45RA+ naive subset and a CD45RA-negative memory subset. CDR3 length: 14 residues. Germline V gene lookup returns CDR1 MNHEY and CDR2 SVGAGI. Losses at the gene ends were 5 bases for V and 7 bases for J; bases not matched to a gene: 6. The TCR sequence derives from a young man in good health. Sequencing input: naive CD4+ T cells sorted from blood. As to subset: CD45RA+ positively selected. The chain recombines TRBV6-5 with TRBJ2-1; TRBD1 aligns across 9 bases. The CDR3 DNA is TGTGCCAGCAGTCAATGGGACAGGGAGAATGAGCAGTTCTTC. As protein: CASSQWDRENEQFF.